This TCR beta chain derives from a study of cytomegalovirus exposure and HLA in healthy donors. Study-wide results and caveats: A later analysis showed TCR association rates differing by HLA locus, peaking at DRB1 and lowest at HLA-C. Clonal expansion was found to be greater in HLA-associated TCR beta chains than in equally common others in a later analysis.

About this clone: What it binds is not known.

Germline CDR1 LNHNV, CDR2 YYDKDF (reference sequence). The V and J ends lost 5 bases and 10 bases, in that order; junction bases with no gene match: 10. The CDR3 has 15 amino acids. PCR primers comprised 60 Vbeta and 13 Jbeta primers. Produced via immunoSEQ multiplex PCR; TCRdb's table is partial and in-frame only. The data show 180,000 or so clones, and the top ten clones hold about 0.8%. This chain joins TRBV15 and TRBJ1-6, with 8 bases lining up with TRBD1. The sample was PBMCs. The receptor comes from a woman aged 18-35 years in good health and CMV-seropositive. CDR3 DNA sequence: TGTGCCACCAGCGAATTGGACAGGGAAAACTCACCCCTCCACTTT. It translates to CATSELDRENSPLHF.